This T cell receptor (beta chain) was sequenced for a study of Graves' ophthalmopathy and Graves' hyperthyroidism. Study results and caveats: As the model predicted ophthalmopathy progression, it achieved a sensitivity of less than 71% and a specificity of about 72%. The authors also found most expanded thyroid clonotypes above 0.001 frequency in blood.

TCR beta CDR3 regions were amplified from RNA transcripts. Second-round multiplex PCR came after first-round RT-PCR with HTBI primers. Via MiXCR, TCRdb re-called the multiplex PCR reads, giving one row per CDR3 protein. The table lists hundreds of thousands of distinct CDR3 sequences, roughly 40% of them singletons, with 44% in the top ten. This clonotype was observed a handful of times. The antigen remains unidentified. The CDR3 extends over 14 amino acids. The V and J ends lost 10 bases and 3 bases, in that order; junction bases with no gene match: 11. The germline V gene encodes CDR1 ENHRY and CDR2 SYGVKD.

Sequenced input: peripheral blood. The receptor's source is an adult man with Graves' ophthalmopathy. The chain employs TRBV10-3 and TRBJ2-7, with 8 bases aligning to TRBD1. The DNA for the CDR3 is TGTGCCAGCAGCCGGCGACAGGGGTTCTACGAGCAGTACTTC. Encoded protein: CASSRRQGFYEQYF.